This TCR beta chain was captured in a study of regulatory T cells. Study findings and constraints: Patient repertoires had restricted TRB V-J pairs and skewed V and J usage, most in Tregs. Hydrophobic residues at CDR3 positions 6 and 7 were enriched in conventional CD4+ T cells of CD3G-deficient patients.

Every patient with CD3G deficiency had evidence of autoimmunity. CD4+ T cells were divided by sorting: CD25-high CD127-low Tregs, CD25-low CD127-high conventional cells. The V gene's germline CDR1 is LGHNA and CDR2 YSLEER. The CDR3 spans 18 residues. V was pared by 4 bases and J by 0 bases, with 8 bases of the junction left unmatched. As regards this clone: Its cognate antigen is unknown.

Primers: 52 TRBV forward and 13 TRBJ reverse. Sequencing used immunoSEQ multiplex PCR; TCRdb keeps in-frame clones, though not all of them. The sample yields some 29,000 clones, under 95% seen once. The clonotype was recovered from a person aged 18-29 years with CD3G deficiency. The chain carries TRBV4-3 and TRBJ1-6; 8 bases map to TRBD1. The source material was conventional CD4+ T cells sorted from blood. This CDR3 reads CASSRDRQGISYNSPLHF. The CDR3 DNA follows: TGCGCCAGCAGCCGAGACCGACAGGGGATCTCCTATAATTCACCCCTCCACTTT.